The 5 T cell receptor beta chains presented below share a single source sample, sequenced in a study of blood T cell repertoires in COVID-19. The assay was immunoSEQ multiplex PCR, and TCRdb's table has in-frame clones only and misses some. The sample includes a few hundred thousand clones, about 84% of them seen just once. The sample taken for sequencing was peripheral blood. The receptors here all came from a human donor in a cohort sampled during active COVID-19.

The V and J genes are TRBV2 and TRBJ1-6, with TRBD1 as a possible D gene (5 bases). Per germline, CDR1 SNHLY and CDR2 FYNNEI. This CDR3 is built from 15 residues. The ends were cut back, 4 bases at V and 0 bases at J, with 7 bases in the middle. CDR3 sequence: CASSGQSSYNSPLHF. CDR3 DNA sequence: TGTGCCAGCAGTGGACAGAGCTCCTATAATTCACCCCTCCACTTT.

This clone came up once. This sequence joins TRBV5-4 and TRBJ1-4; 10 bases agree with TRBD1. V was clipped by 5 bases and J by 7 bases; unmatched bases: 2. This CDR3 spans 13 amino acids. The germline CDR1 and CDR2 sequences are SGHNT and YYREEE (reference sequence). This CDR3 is CASRGTGAEKLFF. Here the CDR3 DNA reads TGTGCCAGCAGGGGGACAGGGGCTGAAAAACTGTTTTTT.

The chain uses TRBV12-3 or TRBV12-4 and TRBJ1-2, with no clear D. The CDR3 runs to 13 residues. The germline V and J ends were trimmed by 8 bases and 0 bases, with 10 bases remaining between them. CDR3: CASSPSANYGYTF. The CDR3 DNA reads TGTGCCAGCTCCCCGAGCGCTAACTATGGCTACACCTTC.

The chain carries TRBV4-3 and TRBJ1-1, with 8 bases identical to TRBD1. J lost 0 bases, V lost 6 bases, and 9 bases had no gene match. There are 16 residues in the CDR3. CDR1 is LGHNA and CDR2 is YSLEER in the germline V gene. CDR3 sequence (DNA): TGCGCCAGCAGGGCTGACAGGGGACGGGTGAACACTGAAGCTTTCTTT. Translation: CASRADRGRVNTEAFF.

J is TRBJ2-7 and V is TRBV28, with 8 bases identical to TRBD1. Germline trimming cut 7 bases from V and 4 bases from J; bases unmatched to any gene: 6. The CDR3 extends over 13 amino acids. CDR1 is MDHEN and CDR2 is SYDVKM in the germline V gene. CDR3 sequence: CASNKDREYEQYF. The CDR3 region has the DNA TGTGCCAGCAACAAGGACAGGGAGTACGAGCAGTACTTC.